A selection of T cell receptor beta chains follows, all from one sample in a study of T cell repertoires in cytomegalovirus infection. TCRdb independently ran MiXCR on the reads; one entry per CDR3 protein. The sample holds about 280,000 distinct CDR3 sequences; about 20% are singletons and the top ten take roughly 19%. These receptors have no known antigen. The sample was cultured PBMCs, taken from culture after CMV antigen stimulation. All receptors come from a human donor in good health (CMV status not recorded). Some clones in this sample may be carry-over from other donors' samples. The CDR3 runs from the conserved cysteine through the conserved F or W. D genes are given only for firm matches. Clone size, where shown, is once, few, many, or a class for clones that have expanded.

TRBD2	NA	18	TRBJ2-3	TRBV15	TGTGCCACCAGCACCGGGACTAGTGGGAGAATGAGGACAGATACGCAGTATTTT	CATSTGTSGRMRTDTQYF
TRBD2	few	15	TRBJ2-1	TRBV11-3	TGTGCCAGCAGTCAGGGGACTAGCGGCTACAATGAGCAGTTCTTC	CASSQGTSGYNEQFF
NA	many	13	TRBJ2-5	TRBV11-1	TGTGCCAGCAGCTTAGCGGACCAAGAGACCCAGTACTTC	CASSLADQETQYF
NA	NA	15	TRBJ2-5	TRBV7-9	TGTGCCAGCAGCTCCTTTCTAGTTTACCAAGAGACCCAGTACTTC	CASSSFLVYQETQYF
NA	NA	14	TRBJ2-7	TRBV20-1	TGCAGTGCCCCGATCGCTGTTACGGGTGGGGAGCAGTACTTC	CSAPIAVTGGEQYF
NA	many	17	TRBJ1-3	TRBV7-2	TGTGCCAGCAGCTTAGTCTCGGGCAGGGACGCTGGAAACACCATATATTTT	CASSLVSGRDAGNTIYF
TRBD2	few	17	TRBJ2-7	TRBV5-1	TGCGCCAGCAGCATGGGACTAGCGGGAGGGAACTCCTACGAGCAGTACTTC	CASSMGLAGGNSYEQYF
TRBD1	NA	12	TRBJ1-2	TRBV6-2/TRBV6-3	TGTGCCAGCAAGGACAGGGGATATGGCTACACCTTC	CASKDRGYGYTF
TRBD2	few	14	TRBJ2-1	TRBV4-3	TGCGCCAGCAGTGCTAGCGGGAGGACTGGGGAGCAGTTCTTC	CASSASGRTGEQFF
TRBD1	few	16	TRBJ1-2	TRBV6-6	TGTGCCAGCAGTTACTTGACAGGGGATGCTGGGTACGGCTACACCTTC	CASSYLTGDAGYGYTF
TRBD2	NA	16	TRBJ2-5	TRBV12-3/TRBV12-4	TGTGCCAGCAGTTTAGGTATGTCGGCGGGAGAGGAGACCCAGTACTTC	CASSLGMSAGEETQYF
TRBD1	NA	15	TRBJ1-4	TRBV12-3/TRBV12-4	TGTGCCAGCAGTCACAGGGGGACTGCTAATGAAAAACTGCTTTTT	CASSHRGTANEKLLF
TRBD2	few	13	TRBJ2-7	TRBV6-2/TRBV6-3	TGTGCCAGCAGCCAGGGACTAGCGGGAAGAGGGTACTTC	CASSQGLAGRGYF
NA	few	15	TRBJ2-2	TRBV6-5	TGTGCCAGCAGACCTCGGGGGAGGAACACCGGGGAGCTGTTTTTT	CASRPRGRNTGELFF
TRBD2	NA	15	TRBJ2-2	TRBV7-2	TGTGCCAGCTGCTACGGGAGGCCGGGCACCGGGGAGCTGTTTTTT	CASCYGRPGTGELFF
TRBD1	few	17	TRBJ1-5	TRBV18	TGTGCCAGCTCCCAACCTAACACAGGGGTCGGCAATCAGCCCCAGCATTTT	CASSQPNTGVGNQPQHF
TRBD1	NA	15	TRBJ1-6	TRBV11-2	TGTGCCAGCAGCTACCGGACAGGACTTAATTCACCCCTCCACTTT	CASSYRTGLNSPLHF
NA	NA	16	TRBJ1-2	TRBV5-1	TGCGCCAGCAGCTTCGGGGACTCAGACGGAGCCTATGGCTACACCTTC	CASSFGDSDGAYGYTF
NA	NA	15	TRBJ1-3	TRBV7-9	TGTGCCAGCAGCCCGGGGGTGGGACCTGGAAACACCATATATTTT	CASSPGVGPGNTIYF
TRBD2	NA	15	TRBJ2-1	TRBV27	TGTGCCAGCAGGCAAACTAGCGGGAGGCCCCATGAGCAGTTCTTC	CASRQTSGRPHEQFF
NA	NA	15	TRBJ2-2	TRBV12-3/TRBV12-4	TGTGCCAGCAGCTTCCGGGCTGCGAACACCGGGGAGCTGTTTTTT	CASSFRAANTGELFF
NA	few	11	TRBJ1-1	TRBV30	TGTGCCTGGAGTGGTGAGACTGAAGCTTTCTTT	CAWSGETEAFF
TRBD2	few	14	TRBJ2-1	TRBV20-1	TGCAGTACCCCTAGCGGGGGGTCATACAATGAGCAGTTCTTC	CSTPSGGSYNEQFF
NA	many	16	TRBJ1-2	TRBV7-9	TGTGCCAGCAGCTTAAGGGCTGGGCTGCGGATGATAGGCTACACCTTC	CASSLRAGLRMIGYTF
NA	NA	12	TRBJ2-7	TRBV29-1	TGCAGCGTCCCAGGTGGGGGTGGGGAGCAGTACTTC	CSVPGGGGEQYF
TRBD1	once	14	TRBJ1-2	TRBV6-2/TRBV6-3	TGTGCCAGCAGTTCTCCGGACAGGCCCTGGGGCTACACCTTC	CASSSPDRPWGYTF
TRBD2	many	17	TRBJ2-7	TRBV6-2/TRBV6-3	TGTGCCAGCAGAATGGGGGGTGTACGGACTAGCGACTACGAGCAGTACTTC	CASRMGGVRTSDYEQYF
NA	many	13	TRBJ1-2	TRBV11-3	TGTGCCAGCAGCTTAGACAGGACGCGTGGCTACACCTTC	CASSLDRTRGYTF
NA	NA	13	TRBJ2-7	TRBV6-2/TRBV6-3	TGTGCCAGCAGTTTCCGGGACAGACTAGGAGAGTACTTC	CASSFRDRLGEYF
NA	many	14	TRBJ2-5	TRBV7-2	TGTGCCAGCAGTCCTCCGGGACTGAGGGAGACCCAGTACTTC	CASSPPGLRETQYF
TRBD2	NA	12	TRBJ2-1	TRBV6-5	TGTGCCAGCAGCCGAGTTAGCGGGAGACAATTCTTC	CASSRVSGRQFF
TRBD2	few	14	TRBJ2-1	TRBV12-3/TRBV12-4	TGTGCCAGCAGTTTCGCAGCGGGAGGGGTTGAGCAGTTCTTC	CASSFAAGGVEQFF
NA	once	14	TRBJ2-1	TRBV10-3	TGTGCCATCAGTGAGTGGACATATCTGGATGAGCAGTTCTTC	CAISEWTYLDEQFF
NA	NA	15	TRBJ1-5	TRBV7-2	TGTGCCAGCAGCGCGAGGGCAACCGACAATCAGCCCCAGCATTTT	CASSARATDNQPQHF
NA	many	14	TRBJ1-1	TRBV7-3	TGTGCCAGCAGCTTACATTTGGGGAGCACTGAAGCTTTCTTT	CASSLHLGSTEAFF
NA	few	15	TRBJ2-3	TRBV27	TGTGCCAGCAACCTTCTATTCGGGAGTGCAGATACGCAGTATTTT	CASNLLFGSADTQYF
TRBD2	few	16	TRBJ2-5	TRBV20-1	TGCAGTGCCCGCGGACTAGCGGGAAATATGGAAGAGACCCAGTACTTC	CSARGLAGNMEETQYF
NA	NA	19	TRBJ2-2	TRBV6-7	TGTGCCAGCAGTTACTCGGAGACATCTAAGGGACTGAACACCGGGGAGCTGTTTTTT	CASSYSETSKGLNTGELFF
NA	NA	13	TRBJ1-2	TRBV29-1	TGCAGCGTTGAAGAGGGGCAGGTTAGCGGCTACACCTTC	CSVEEGQVSGYTF
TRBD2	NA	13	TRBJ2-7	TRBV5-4	TGTGCCAGCAGCTTGCGGACTAGCTGGGAGCAGTACTTC	CASSLRTSWEQYF
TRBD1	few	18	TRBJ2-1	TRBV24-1	TGTGCCACCAGTGACCCCCGGGACAGGGAATCCCTCAATGGGGAGCAGTTCTTC	CATSDPRDRESLNGEQFF